One sample yielded the 9 T cell receptor beta chains listed below, sequenced in a study of neurological immune-mediated disorders. From the 5' RACE reads, TCRdb called clonotypes with MiXCR, one entry per CDR3 protein. The data show more than 40,000 distinct CDR3 sequences, about 2% seen once. The specimen sequenced was PBMCs. The receptor set was obtained from a woman aged 40 to 55 with multiple sclerosis.

This clonotype was seen repeatedly, ten times or more. The rearrangement joins TRBV5-1 to TRBJ1-2, with D tentatively TRBD1 (6 bases). Per germline, CDR1 SGHRS and CDR2 YFSETQ. V was trimmed by 0 bases and J by 6 bases, leaving 9 bases between them. CDR3 length: 13 amino acids. The CDR3 nucleotides read TGCGCCAGCAGCTTGGAAGGGGGGGATGGCTACACCTTC. Translated, it gives CASSLEGGDGYTF.

Ten or more counts support this clonotype. The chain has TRBV3-1 and TRBJ1-5; D ambiguous. Germline CDR1 reads LGHDT; CDR2 reads YNNKEL (reference sequence). The CDR3 contains 13 residues. V gave up 4 bases and J gave up 3 bases, with 7 bases separating them. The CDR3 coding sequence is TGTGCCAGCAGCCTAAACACCAATCAGCCCCAGCATTTT. This translates into CASSLNTNQPQHF.

Ten or more counts support this clonotype. The chain uses TRBV6-5 and TRBJ1-1; a possible D gene is TRBD1 (6 bases). V lost 3 bases to trimming and J lost 5 bases, with 16 bases between them. Germline V gene sequence: CDR1 MNHEY, CDR2 SVGAGI. CDR3 length: 15 residues. The CDR3 DNA reads as TGTGCCAGCAGTTATGGGGGGCCTCGGGATACTGAAGCTTTCTTT. This translates into CASSYGGPRDTEAFF.

This clonotype was seen only a few times. This chain joins TRBV12-3 or TRBV12-4 and TRBJ2-2; D is possibly TRBD2 (5 bases). CDR3 length: 14 amino acids. V was trimmed by 5 bases and J by 1 base, leaving 8 bases between them. The CDR3 DNA reads as TGTGCCAGCAGTCCCGGACTGAACACCGGGGAGCTGTTTTTT. It yields the protein CASSPGLNTGELFF.

This clonotype was seen repeatedly, ten times or more. The CDR3: CASSLNTGELFF. The DNA for the CDR3 is TGTGCCAGCAGCTTAAACACCGGGGAGCTGTTTTTT. The chain combines TRBV7-8 with TRBJ2-2; no clear D gene. Germline CDR1 and CDR2: SGHVS and FQNEAQ. The V end was cut by 2 bases, the J end by 2 bases, with 0 bases between. The CDR3 has 12 residues.

This clonotype was seen ten or more times. This chain connects TRBV20-1 to TRBJ2-3; 10 nucleotides match TRBD2. This CDR3 contains 15 residues. With V trimmed by 5 bases and J by 3 bases, 8 bases remained unmatched. Germline V gene sequence: CDR1 DFQATT, CDR2 SNEGSKA (reference sequence). The CDR3 sequence is CSALLAGKSTDTQYF. DNA for the CDR3: TGCAGTGCTTTACTAGCGGGGAAATCTACAGATACGCAGTATTTT.

This clonotype has ten or more counts. The V and J genes are TRBV10-3 and TRBJ1-4; D unresolved. Germline lookup yields CDR1 ENHRY and CDR2 SYGVKD. Trimming shortened V by 6 bases and J by 8 bases, and 7 bases separated the two germline ends. The CDR3 covers 11 residues. This chain's CDR3 is CAIRVQEKLFF. CDR3 sequence (DNA): TGTGCCATCAGGGTTCAGGAAAAACTGTTTTTT.

This clonotype was recorded a few times. The chain employs TRBV3-1 and TRBJ1-4; TRBD1 is a possible D gene (5 bases). Germline V gene lookup returns CDR1 LGHDT and CDR2 YNNKEL (reference sequence). Between the trimmed V and J ends, which lost 3 bases and 7 bases, there was a span of 9 bases. This CDR3 comprises 13 residues. The CDR3 coding sequence is TGTGCCAGCAGCCATTACGGGACTGAAAAACTGTTTTTT. It translates to CASSHYGTEKLFF.

This clonotype has ten or more counts. The chain combines TRBV9 with TRBJ2-1; 7 positions agree with TRBD1. Germline lookup yields CDR1 SGDLS and CDR2 YYNGEE. The CDR3 spans 15 residues. The junction had 8 bases not matched to a gene; V was cut back by 4 bases and J by 4 bases. Here the CDR3 reads CASSSRDSKYNEQFF. DNA of the CDR3: TGTGCCAGCAGCTCCCGGGACAGCAAGTACAATGAGCAGTTCTTC.